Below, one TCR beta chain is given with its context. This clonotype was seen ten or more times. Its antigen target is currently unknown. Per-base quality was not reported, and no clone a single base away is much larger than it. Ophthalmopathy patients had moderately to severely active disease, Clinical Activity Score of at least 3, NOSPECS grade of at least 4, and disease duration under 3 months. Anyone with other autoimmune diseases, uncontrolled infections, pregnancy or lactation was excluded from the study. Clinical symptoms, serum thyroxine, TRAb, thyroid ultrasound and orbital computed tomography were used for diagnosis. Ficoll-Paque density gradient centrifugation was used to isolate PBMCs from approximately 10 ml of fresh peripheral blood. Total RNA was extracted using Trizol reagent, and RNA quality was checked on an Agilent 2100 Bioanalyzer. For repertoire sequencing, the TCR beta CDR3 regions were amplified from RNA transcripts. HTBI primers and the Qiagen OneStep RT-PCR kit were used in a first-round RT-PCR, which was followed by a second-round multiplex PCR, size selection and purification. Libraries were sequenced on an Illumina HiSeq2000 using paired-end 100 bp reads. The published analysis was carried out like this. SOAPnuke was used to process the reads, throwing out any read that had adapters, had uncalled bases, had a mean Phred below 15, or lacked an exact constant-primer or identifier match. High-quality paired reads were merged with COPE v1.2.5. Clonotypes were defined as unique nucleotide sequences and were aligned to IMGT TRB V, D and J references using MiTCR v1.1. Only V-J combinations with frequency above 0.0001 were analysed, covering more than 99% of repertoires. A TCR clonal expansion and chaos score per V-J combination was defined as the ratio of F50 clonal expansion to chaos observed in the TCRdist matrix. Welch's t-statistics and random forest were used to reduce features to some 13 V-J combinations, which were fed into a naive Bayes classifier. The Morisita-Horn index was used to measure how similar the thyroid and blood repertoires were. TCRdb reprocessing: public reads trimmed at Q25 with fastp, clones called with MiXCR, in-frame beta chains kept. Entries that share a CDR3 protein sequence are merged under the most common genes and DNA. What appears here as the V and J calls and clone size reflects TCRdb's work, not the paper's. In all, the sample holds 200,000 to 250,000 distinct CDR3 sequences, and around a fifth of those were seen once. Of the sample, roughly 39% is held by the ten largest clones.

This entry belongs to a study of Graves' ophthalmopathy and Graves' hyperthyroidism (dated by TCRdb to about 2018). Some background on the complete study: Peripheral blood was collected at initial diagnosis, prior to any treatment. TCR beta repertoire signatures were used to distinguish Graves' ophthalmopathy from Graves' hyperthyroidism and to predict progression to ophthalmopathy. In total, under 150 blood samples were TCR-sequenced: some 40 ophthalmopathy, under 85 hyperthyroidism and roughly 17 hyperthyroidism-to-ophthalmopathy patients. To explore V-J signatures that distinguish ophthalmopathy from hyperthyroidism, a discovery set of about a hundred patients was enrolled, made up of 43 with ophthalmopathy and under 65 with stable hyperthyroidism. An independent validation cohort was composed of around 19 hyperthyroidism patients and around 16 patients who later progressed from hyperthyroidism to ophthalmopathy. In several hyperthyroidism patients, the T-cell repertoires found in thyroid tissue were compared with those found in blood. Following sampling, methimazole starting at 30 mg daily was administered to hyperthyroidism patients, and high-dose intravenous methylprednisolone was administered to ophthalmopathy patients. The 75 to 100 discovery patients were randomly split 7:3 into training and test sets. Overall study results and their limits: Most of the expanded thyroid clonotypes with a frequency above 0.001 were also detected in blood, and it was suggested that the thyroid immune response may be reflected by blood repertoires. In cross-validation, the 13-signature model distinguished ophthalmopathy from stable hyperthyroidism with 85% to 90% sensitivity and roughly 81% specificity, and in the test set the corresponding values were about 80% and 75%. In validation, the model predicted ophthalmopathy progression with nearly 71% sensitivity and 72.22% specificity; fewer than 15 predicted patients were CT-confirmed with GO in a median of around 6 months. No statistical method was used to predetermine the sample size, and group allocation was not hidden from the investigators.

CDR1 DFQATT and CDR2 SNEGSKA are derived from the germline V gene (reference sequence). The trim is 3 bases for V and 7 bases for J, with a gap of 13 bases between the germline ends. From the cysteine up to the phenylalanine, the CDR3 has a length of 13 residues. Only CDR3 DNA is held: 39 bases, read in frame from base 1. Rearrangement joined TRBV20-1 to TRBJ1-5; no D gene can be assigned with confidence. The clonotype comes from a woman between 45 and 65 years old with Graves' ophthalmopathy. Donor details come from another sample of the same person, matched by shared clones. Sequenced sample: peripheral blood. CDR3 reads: CSASSNARQPQHF. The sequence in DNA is TGCAGTGCTAGCAGCAACGCTCGGCAGCCCCAGCATTTT.